This T cell receptor beta chain is drawn from a study of blood T cell repertoires in COVID-19. Across the study: The United States, Italy and Spain supplied acute and convalescent COVID-19 samples. Sample material is recorded as cDNA or gDNA derived from T cells, B-cell-depleted T cells, or PBMCs.

Authors' methods: By means of reference gene primer amplification, nucleated cell counts were estimated. Clones were read by immunoSEQ multiplex PCR, and TCRdb kept only the in-frame ones, dropping some. V and J calls plus clone size are reproduced from that table; the DNA served to infer D and trimming. This table holds 150,000 to 200,000 clones, around nine tenths found once. This CDR3 is 15 amino acids long. The source is a man between 65 and 79 years old with acute or convalescent COVID-19. Sequenced material: peripheral blood. The rearrangement uses TRBV12-2 and TRBJ2-7; the table's D gene call, TRBD1, was not cross checked with the DNA. TRBV12-2 constitutes a pseudogene. CDR3 sequence: CASRLIRGLYGEQYF. The CDR3 DNA reads as TGTGCAAGTCGCTTAATCAGGGGCCTTTACGGGGAGCAGTACTTC.